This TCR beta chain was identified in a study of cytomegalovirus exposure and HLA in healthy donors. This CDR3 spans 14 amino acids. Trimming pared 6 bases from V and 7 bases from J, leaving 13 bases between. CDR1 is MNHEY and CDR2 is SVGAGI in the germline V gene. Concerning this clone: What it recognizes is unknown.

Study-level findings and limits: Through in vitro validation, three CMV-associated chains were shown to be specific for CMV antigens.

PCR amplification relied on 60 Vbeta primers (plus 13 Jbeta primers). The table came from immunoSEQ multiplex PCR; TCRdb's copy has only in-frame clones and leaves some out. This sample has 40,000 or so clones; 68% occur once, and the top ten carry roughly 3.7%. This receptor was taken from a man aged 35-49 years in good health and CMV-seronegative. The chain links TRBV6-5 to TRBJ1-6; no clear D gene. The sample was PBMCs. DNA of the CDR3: TGTGCCAGCAGCGGCGGGGTTGAAAATTCACCCCTCCACTTT. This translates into CASSGGVENSPLHF.